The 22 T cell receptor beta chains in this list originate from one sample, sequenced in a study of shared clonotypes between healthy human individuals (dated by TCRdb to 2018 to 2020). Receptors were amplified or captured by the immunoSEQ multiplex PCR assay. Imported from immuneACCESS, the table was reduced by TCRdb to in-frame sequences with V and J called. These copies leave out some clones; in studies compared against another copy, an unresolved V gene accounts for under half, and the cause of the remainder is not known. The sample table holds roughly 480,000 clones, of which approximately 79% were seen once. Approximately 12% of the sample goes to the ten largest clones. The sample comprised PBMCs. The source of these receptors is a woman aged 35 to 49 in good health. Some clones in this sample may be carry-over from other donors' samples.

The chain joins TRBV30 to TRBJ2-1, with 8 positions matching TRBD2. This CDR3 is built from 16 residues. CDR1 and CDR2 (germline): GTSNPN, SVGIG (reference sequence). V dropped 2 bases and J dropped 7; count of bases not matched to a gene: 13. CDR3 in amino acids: CAWSPSGGAPSNEQFF. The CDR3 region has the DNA TGTGCCTGGAGTCCCTCGGGGGGGGCCCCATCTAATGAGCAGTTCTTC.

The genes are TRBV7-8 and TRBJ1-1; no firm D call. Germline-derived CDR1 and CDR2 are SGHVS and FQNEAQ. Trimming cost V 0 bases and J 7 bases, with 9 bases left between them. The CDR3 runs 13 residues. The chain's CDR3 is CASSLAWGGEAFF. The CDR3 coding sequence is TGTGCCAGCAGCTTAGCTTGGGGTGGTGAAGCTTTCTTT.

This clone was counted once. The CDR3 nucleotides are TGCGCCAGCAGCTTGGGTGGGAGTGGGAACACCGGGGAGCTGTTTTTT. Its translation: CASSLGGSGNTGELFF. The chain joins TRBV5-1 to TRBJ2-2; D might be TRBD2 (5 bases). The CDR3 loop spans 16 amino acids. CDR1 is SGHRS, CDR2 YFSETQ, per germline. The V and J ends lost 0 bases and 1 base respectively, with 10 bases between them.

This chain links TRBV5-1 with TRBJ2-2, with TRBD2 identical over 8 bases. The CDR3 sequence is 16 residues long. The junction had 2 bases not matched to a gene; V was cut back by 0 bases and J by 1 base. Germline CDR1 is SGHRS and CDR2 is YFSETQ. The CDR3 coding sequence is TGCGCCAGCAGCTTGGGACTAGCGTGGAACACCGGGGAGCTGTTTTTT. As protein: CASSLGLAWNTGELFF.

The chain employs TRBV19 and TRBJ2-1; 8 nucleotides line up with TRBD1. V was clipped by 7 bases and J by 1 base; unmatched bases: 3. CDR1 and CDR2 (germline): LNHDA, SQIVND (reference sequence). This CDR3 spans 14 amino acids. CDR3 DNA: TGTGCCAGTAACCGACAGGGGTCCTACAATGAGCAGTTCTTC. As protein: CASNRQGSYNEQFF.

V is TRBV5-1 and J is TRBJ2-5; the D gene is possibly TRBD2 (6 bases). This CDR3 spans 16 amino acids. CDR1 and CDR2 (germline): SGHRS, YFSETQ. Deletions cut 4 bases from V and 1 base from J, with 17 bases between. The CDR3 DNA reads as TGCGCCAGCAGCACCACCCCTGGCGGGATCCAAGAGACCCAGTACTTC. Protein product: CASSTTPGGIQETQYF.

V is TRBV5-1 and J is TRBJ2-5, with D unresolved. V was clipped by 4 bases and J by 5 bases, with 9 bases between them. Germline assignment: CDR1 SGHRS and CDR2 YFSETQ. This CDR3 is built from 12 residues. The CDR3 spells CASSATMETQYF. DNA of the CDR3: TGCGCCAGCAGCGCCACTATGGAGACCCAGTACTTC.

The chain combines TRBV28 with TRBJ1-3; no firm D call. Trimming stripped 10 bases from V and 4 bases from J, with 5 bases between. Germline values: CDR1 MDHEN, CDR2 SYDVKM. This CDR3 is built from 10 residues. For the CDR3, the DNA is TGTGCCACCGAGGGAAACACCATATATTTT. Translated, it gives CATEGNTIYF.

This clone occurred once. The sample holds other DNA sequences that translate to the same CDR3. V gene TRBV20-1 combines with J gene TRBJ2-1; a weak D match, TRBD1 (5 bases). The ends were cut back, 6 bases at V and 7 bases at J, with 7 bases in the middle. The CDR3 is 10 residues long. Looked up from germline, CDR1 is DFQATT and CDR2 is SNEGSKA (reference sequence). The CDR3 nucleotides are TGCAGTGCCAAGGGGAATGAGCAGTTCTTC. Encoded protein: CSAKGNEQFF.

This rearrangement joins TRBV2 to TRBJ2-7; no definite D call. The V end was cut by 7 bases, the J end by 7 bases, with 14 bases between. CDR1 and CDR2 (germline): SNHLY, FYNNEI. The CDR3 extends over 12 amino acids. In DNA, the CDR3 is TGTGCCAGCATGCCTACCCGTTCGGAGCAGTACTTC. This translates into CASMPTRSEQYF.

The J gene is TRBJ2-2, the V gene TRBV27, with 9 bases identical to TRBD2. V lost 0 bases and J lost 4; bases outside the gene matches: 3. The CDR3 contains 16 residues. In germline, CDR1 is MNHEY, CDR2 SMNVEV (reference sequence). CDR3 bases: TGTGCCAGCAGTTTATCGCGGGGGGGCCGCACCGGGGAGCTGTTTTTT. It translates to CASSLSRGGRTGELFF.

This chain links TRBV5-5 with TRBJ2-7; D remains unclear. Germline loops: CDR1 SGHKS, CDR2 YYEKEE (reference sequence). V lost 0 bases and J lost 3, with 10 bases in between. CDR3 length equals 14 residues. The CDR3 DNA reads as TGTGCCAGCAGCTTGGCCAAACAGTTCTACGAGCAGTACTTC. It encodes CASSLAKQFYEQYF. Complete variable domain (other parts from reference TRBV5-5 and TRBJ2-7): DAGVTQSPTHLIKTRGQQVTLRCSPISGHKSVSWYQQVLGQGPQFIFQYYEKEERGRGNFPDRFSARQFPNYSSELNVNALLLGDSALYLCASSLAKQFYEQYFGPGTRLTVT.

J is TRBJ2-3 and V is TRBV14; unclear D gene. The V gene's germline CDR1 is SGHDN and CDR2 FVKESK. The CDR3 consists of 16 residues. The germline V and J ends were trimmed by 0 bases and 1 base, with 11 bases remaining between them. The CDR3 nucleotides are TGTGCCAGCAGCCAAGATCACAAGGGTGGCACAGATACGCAGTATTTT. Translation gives CASSQDHKGGTDTQYF.

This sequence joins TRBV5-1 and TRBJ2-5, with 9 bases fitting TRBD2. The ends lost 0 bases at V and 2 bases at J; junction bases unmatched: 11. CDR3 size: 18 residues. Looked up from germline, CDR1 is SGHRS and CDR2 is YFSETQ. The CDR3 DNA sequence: TGCGCCAGCAGCTTGGGTCCGGACCTAGCGGGGATTCAAGAGACCCAGTACTTC. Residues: CASSLGPDLAGIQETQYF.

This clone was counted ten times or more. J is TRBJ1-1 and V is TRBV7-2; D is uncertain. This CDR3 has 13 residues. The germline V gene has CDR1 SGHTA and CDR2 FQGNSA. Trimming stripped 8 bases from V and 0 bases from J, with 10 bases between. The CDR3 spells CASAGTVNTEAFF. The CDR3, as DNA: TGTGCCAGCGCGGGAACAGTGAACACTGAAGCTTTCTTT.

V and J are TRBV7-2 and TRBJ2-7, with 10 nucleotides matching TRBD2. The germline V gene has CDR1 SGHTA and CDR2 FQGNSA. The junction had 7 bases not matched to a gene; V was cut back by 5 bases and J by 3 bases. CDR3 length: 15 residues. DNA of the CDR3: TGTGCCAGCAGCACCGGACTAGCGGCGAACTACGAGCAGTACTTC. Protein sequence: CASSTGLAANYEQYF.

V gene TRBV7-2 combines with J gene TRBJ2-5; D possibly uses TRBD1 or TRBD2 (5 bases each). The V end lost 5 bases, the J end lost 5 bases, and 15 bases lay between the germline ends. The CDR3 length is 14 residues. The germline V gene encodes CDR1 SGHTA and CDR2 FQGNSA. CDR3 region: CASSPRGEWETQYF. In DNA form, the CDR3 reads TGTGCCAGCAGCCCCCGAGGGGAATGGGAGACCCAGTACTTC.

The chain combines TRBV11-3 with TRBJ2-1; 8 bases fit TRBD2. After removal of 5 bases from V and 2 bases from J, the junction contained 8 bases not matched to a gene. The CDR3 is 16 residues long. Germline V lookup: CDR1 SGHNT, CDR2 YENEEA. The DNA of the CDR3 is TGTGCCAGCAGCCTCTCCCTAGCGGGTCCCTACAATGAGCAGTTCTTC. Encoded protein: CASSLSLAGPYNEQFF.

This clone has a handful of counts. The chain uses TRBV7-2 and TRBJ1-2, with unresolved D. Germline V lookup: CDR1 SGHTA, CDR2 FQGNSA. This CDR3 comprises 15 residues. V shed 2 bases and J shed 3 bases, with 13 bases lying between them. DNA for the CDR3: TGTGCCAGCAGCTTATATACCGGGCCGTACTATGGCTACACCTTC. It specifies CASSLYTGPYYGYTF.

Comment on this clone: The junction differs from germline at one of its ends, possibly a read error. The CDR3 reads CASSATRTGELFF. CDR3 nucleotide sequence: TGTGCTAGCAGCGCAACTAGAACCGGGGAGCTGTTTTTT. This sequence joins TRBV7-7 and TRBJ2-2; the D gene is possibly TRBD2 (5 bases). The germline V gene has CDR1 SSHAT and CDR2 FNYEAQ (reference sequence). This CDR3 comprises 13 residues.

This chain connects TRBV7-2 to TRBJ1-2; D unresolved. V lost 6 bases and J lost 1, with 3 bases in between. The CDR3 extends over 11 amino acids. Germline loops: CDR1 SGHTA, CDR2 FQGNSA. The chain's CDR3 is CASRSNYGYTF. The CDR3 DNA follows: TGTGCCAGCAGAAGTAACTATGGCTACACCTTC.

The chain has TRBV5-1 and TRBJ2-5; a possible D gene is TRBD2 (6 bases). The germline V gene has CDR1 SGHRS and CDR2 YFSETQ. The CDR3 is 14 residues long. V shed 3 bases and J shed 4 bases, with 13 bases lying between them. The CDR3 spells CASSSGTEGETQYF. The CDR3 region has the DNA TGCGCCAGCAGCTCCGGGACGGAGGGAGAGACCCAGTACTTC.